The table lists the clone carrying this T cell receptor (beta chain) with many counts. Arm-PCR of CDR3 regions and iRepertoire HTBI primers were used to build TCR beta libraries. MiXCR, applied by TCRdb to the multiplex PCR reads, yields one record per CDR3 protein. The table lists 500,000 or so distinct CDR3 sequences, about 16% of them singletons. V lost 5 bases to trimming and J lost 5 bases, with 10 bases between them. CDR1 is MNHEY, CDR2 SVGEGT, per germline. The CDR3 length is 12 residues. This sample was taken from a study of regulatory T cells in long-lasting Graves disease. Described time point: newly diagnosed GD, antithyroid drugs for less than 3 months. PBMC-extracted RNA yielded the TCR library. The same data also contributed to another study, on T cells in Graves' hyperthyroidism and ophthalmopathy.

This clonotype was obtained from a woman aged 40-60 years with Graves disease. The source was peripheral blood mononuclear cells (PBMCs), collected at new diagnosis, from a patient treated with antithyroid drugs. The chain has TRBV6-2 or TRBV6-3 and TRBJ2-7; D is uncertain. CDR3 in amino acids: CASSVGLHEQYF. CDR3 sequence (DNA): TGTGCCAGCAGTGTAGGGCTGCACGAGCAGTACTTC.